This record concerns one T cell receptor beta chain sequence. This clone was detected only once. Its antigen specificity is not known. No base quality information exists; no much larger clone differs at one position. In total, 500 to 700 healthy bone marrow donors made up the cohort. All cohort members were sampled while nominally healthy, although unrecorded immune exposures were likely present. The donor was CMV seronegative and was included in the group of about 350 seronegative cohort members. Each donor provided a peripheral blood sample, and peripheral blood mononuclear cells were used for TCR beta sequencing. Genomic DNA extraction from the blood cell samples was performed with the Qiagen DNeasy Blood Extraction Kit. Library preparation was by the immunoSEQ multiplex PCR assay. For the multiplex PCR, a mixture combining 60 forward primers for TCR Vbeta segments and 13 reverse primers for TCR Jbeta segments was used. The CDR3 region of rearranged TCR beta genes was amplified from genomic DNA with a multiplex PCR assay. The Illumina HiSeq System was used to sequence the amplified TCR beta libraries as 87-base-pair reads. Per the original workflow: A later analysis counted approximately 84 million unique TCR beta chains across the 670 or so repertoires, and some 11 million of these chains were shared by at least two donors. Raw reads were error-corrected and collapsed into unique sequences with a nearest-neighbor algorithm that merged closely related sequences to remove PCR and sequencing errors. To assign V, D and J gene segments, CDR3 sequences were aligned to IMGT reference sequences. For a sequence to be retained, at least a six-nucleotide match to both a V gene segment and a J gene segment was required. Rearrangements were called productive when the CDR3 lacked stop codons and stayed in frame with V and J; all others were non-productive. Following IMGT convention, CDR3 was defined as the stretch from the second conserved V-encoded cysteine to the conserved J-encoded phenylalanine. Sequences without an unambiguous match to a single V gene segment were excluded from the earlier analysis of over 500 of the donors. An earlier analysis of roughly 590 of the donors called V segments functional above 56.7% productive rearrangements and segregating when the between-donor standard deviation exceeded 5%. To diagnose cytomegalovirus status from the catalog of TCR beta chain sequences, a statistical classification framework was built. A later analysis assigned V and J genes by comparing TCR nucleotide sequences with IMGT/GENE-DB human TR gene sequences. In a later analysis, CDR3 sequences and most-parsimonious VDJ recombination scenarios were assigned using the TCRdist pipeline. In a later analysis, each TCR beta chain was defined by its CDR3 amino acid sequence together with its V-gene family, and reads lacking a unique V-gene family were excluded. As a way to deal with suspected cross-contamination and a sequencing artifact, a later analysis dropped 450 to 600 nucleotide sequences that were highly shared and had low generation probability. A later analysis calculated a clonal expansion index for each public chain from normalized within-repertoire ranks of inferred template counts. In a later analysis, generation probabilities were computed with a VDJ recombination model fitted to out-of-frame rearrangements, and the resulting probabilities were checked against IGoR. A later analysis scored TCR-TCR, TCR-HLA and TCR-CMV co-occurrence with hypergeometric tests, applying a repertoire-size bias correction to TCR pairs. A later analysis estimated false discovery rates by permuting HLA or CMV assignments 20 times. A later analysis grouped co-occurring TCRs with DBSCAN, adding TCRdist sequence similarity when clustering within HLA-allele-positive subsets. For co-occurrence clustering, repertoires with fewer than 30,000 or more than 120,000 public chains were excluded, along with five repertoires with anomalous nucleotide sharing. In TCRdb, the immuneACCESS table is reduced to in-frame sequences with V and J assigned. These tables do not hold every clone; where another copy was compared, an unresolved V gene accounts for under half, and the others remain unexplained. For V, J and clone size, that table is used; D and trimming come from the DNA. The sample records 150,000 to 200,000 clones, around 83% of which are singletons. The ten largest clonotypes hold about 1% of the sample.

The sample originates from a study of cytomegalovirus exposure and HLA in healthy donors (dated by TCRdb to between 2016 and 2019). The study in broad terms: An earlier analysis of approximately 640 of the donors reported more than 250 Gb of sequence data and more than 90 million unique TCR beta sequences from 150 million to 200 million T cells. Along with the approximately 650-subject first cohort, a separate validation cohort of over a hundred different subjects was used. In the later analysis, no new phenotypic data were used to find candidate immune exposures; instead, reliance was placed on TCR beta sequences and their occurrence across donors. The study aimed to test whether cataloging public T cell receptors could reveal signatures of past pathogen exposure. Typing coverage varied by locus: roughly 620-630 donors for A, B, C, DRB1 and DQB1; about 520 for DQA1; some 610 for DPA1; around 490 for DPB1. All discovery cohort repertoires had been generated using a single sequencing platform. About five DR-DQ haplotypes were handled as single units for association and clustering, since linkage in the cohort was strong. The T cell repertoires of some 700 subjects were profiled by immunosequencing and related to cytomegalovirus serostatus. The genetic ancestry cluster associated with self-reported Caucasian donors included over 80% of the roughly 410 genotyped donors. An early release covering just under 650 HLA-typed donors comprised about 300 gigabases of sequencing data and tens of millions of unique TCR sequences. Genome-wide SNP genotypes for about 60% of the roughly 670 donors were used in a later genetic analysis, which treated that subset as a discovery cohort. Both class I and class II loci were covered by HLA typing, at four-digit resolution. Alongside the repertoire data, information on donor age, sex, ethnicity and CMV serostatus was compiled. An earlier analysis of more than 450 of the donors used high-throughput TCR beta sequencing to judge whether each TCR beta V gene segment behaved as functional or pseudogenic. To study patterns of TCR occurrence, a later analysis re-analyzed previously published TCR beta repertoires from 600 to 750 donors and added high-resolution HLA genotyping. On average, around 230,000 unique TCR beta nucleotide sequences were sequenced per donor among a few hundred genotyped donors of the cohort, with roughly 18% of those sequences being non-productive. To predict cytomegalovirus infection status, the study combined high-throughput TCR immunosequencing, statistical association of individual TCRs with disease status, and machine learning. The paper as a whole reports these results and caveats: A later analysis found that most CMV-associated TCR beta chains appeared HLA-restricted, with HLA associations seemingly driven largely by CMV exposure. HLA typing was unavailable for some donors at each locus, so association tests used only the typed subset. Three of the identified cytomegalovirus-associated TCR beta chains were confirmed in vitro to be specific for cytomegalovirus antigens. A further reported finding was that TCR beta sequences accurately predicted the HLA-A and HLA-B alleles for most subjects in the first cohort. Correlated functional status among segregating V segments might reflect linkage disequilibrium, but an unknown experimental factor could not be ruled out. A later genetic analysis associated a missense DCLRE1C variant with V-gene and J-gene trimming of TCR beta chains, and an independent cohort replicated the association. Most TCR sequences were observed very rarely across donors, whereas some public TCRs were present in many individuals. The study listed 170 or so TCR beta chains as associated with cytomegalovirus. The classifier was reported to diagnose cytomegalovirus status with high specificity and sensitivity in both the original and validation cohorts. At a false discovery rate of 0.05, a later analysis linked roughly 17,000 TCR beta sequences to specific HLA alleles. In a later analysis, HLA-associated TCR beta chains showed more clonal expansion and lower generation probabilities than non-associated chains that were equally common. A cluster of highly shared sequence variants was judged likely to be a technical artifact of the sequencing pipeline. Immune exposure information for the cohort was limited to CMV serostatus. Roughly uniform sequencing depth across donors was assumed in presence/absence analyses, although this assumption may not hold. According to the authors, the approach could potentially be generalized to other disease states and immunological phenotypes. Some IMGT-functional V segments, including TRBV6-2 and TRBV6-3, could not be distinguished by the 87-base-pair reads and were therefore excluded. Only TCR beta chains were sequenced in this cohort, and the absence of alpha or paired-chain data limited detectable features. When HLA alleles, especially DR and DQ, strongly co-occurred, attributing TCR associations to individual alleles was difficult. Compared with the 666-donor mean, donors in an Asian-associated ancestry cluster had fewer N-insertions in productive TCRs, according to a later genetic analysis. Some 16 rarely observed V segments, including chromosome 9 orphons, were excluded from the earlier analysis of approximately 500 of the donors because counts were too low. Several of the top co-occurrence clusters appeared to be linked to parvovirus B19, influenza, CMV and Epstein-Barr virus, according to a later analysis. In a later analysis, TCR association rates were found to vary across HLA loci, with the most associated TCRs seen for DRB1 alleles and the fewest for HLA-C alleles. Broadly in line with IMGT annotations, most TCR beta V segments showed up in productive rearrangements about 87% or about 30% of the time in an earlier analysis of around 550 of the donors.

The CDR3 runs 13 residues from the cysteine to the phenylalanine. Left in the record is the CDR3 DNA by itself, 39 bases read in frame from the first base. According to the germline V gene, CDR1 reads SGDLS and CDR2 reads YYNGEE. From V the trimming removes 3 bases and from J it removes 8 bases, while the gene matches leave 7 bases of the junction unaccounted for. The TCR originated in a woman between 35 and 50 years old in good health and CMV-seronegative. Material for sequencing was PBMCs. The receptor chain draws on TRBV9 and TRBJ1-1; the central 7 bases match TRBD1. The DNA reads TGTGCCAGCAGCGCTCTCCAGACAGGGGAAGCTTTCTTT. This encodes CASSALQTGEAFF.